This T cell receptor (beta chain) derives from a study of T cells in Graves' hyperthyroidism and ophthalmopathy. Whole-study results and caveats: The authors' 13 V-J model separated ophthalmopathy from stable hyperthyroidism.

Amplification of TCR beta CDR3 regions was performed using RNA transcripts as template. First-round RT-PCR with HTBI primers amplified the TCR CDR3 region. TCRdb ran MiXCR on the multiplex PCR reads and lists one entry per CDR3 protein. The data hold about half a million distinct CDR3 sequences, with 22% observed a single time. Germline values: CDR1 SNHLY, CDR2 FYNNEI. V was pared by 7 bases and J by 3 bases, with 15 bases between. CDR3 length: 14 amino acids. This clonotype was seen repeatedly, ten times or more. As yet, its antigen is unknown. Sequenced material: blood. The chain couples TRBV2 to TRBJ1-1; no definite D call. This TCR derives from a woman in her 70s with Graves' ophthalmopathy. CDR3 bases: TGTGCCAGCAACCGTCCGGGATCGGACACTGAAGCTTTCTTT. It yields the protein CASNRPGSDTEAFF.